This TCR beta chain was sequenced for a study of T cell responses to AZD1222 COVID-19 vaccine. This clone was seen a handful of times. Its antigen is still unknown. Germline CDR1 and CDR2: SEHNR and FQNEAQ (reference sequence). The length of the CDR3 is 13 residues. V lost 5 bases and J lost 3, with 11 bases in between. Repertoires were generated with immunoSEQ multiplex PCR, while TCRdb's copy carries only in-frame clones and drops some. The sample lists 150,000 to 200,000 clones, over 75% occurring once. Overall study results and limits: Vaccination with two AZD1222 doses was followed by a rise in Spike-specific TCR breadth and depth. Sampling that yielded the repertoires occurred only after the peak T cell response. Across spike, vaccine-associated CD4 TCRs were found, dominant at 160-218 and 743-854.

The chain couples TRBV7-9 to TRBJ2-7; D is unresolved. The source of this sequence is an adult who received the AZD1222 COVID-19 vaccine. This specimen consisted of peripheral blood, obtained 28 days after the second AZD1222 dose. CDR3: CASSAFEDYEQYF. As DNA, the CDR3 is TGTGCCAGCAGCGCCTTTGAGGACTACGAGCAGTACTTC.